This TCR beta chain was sequenced for a study of regulatory T cells in long-lasting Graves disease. For TCR beta, libraries came from iRepertoire HTBI primers and Arm-PCR of CDR3 regions. TCRdb re-called the multiplex PCR reads with MiXCR, one entry per CDR3 protein. Here the sample spans under 450,000 distinct CDR3 sequences, roughly a quarter being singletons. Regarding time point: persistent/refractory GD, antithyroid drugs over 5 years with positive TRAb. Making the TCR library involved RNA that had been extracted from PBMCs. This CDR3 has 14 residues. V was pared by 3 bases and J by 6 bases, with 2 bases of the junction left unmatched. Germline values: CDR1 MDHEN, CDR2 SYDVKM.

The source of this sequence is a female donor with Graves disease. The sequencing here drew on peripheral blood mononuclear cells (PBMCs), taken when the disease was refractory, from a patient treated with antithyroid drugs. The chain is built from TRBV28 and TRBJ2-1; 10 bases line up with TRBD2. The CDR3 bases are TGTGCCAGCAGTTTTTGGACTAGCGGCAATGAGCAGTTCTTC. Translating gives CASSFWTSGNEQFF.